Listed below are T cell receptor beta chains from one sample, sequenced in a study of OX40 agonist ivuxolimab in advanced cancers. The repertoire was sequenced with immunoSEQ multiplex PCR; TCRdb's copy has only in-frame clones and lacks some. The table shows over 40,000 clones, with approximately 83% occurring only once. Sequenced here: CD4+ or CD8+ T cells sorted from blood, sampled in a trial of the OX40 agonist ivuxolimab. The receptors here all came from an adult with an advanced solid tumor such as melanoma, head and neck, liver or kidney cancer. The conserved cysteine and the conserved F or W are not part of the CDR3 here. Fields, in order: clone size, V gene, J gene, CDR3 protein. Clone size is given for some rows only: seen once, a few or many times, or a class if the clone is expanded.

>-|TRBV9|TRBJ1-4
ASSVGIGNEKLF
>-|TRBV14|TRBJ1-4
ASSQASLNREKLF
>-|TRBV27|TRBJ1-5
ASSHLGTGENQPQH
>-|TRBV2|TRBJ2-3
ASIAVTDTQY
>-|TRBV6-5|TRBJ2-5
ASSYSKLAGVETQY
>-|TRBV5-5|TRBJ1-5
ASSTEYSNQPQH
>-|TRBV2|TRBJ1-5
ASSETGGESNQPQH
>-|TRBV30|TRBJ1-3
AWSRQGYGNTIY
>-|TRBV18|TRBJ1-2
ASSPSGVIYGYT
>-|TRBV10-2|TRBJ1-1
ASGTANTEAF
>once|TRBV2|TRBJ1-1
ASSEALGPSTEAF
>-|TRBV28|TRBJ2-1
ASSLFTFRGSHEQF
>-|TRBV27|TRBJ2-2
ASGKDTGELF
>-|TRBV4-3|TRBJ1-2
ASSQDSQTGGLFGYT
>few|TRBV27|TRBJ1-2
ASSTRDRGTIGYT
>-|TRBV20-1|TRBJ1-2
SATRDRGYT
>once|TRBV6-1|TRBJ2-2
ASSGFGLGTGELF
>-|TRBV5-4|TRBJ1-6
ASSRTGGNSPLH
>-|TRBV28|TRBJ2-7
ASTLGTSRQY
>-|TRBV2|TRBJ2-7
ASKQGEGGGEQY
>-|TRBV15|TRBJ2-1
ATRVAGDPLTYNEQF
>-|TRBV19|TRBJ1-2
ASLRPGAGYT
>-|TRBV2|TRBJ2-5
ASIVGTGETQY
>-|TRBV7-2|TRBJ1-2
ASTPDSGYGYT
>-|TRBV5-1|TRBJ2-6
ASSLRRDSGAGANVLT
>-|TRBV11-2|TRBJ2-3
ASSQYRDREGDTQY
>-|TRBV15|TRBJ1-1
ATSRDKIGETEAF
>few|TRBV29-1|TRBJ2-3
SALPGGGSLWMSPDTQY
>once|TRBV7-2|TRBJ2-7
ASSLAGTEAYEQY
>-|TRBV7-2|TRBJ2-1
ASSPGLLYNEQF
>once|TRBV19|TRBJ2-6
ASSPPRQTGANVLT
>-|TRBV2|TRBJ2-5
ASNPPRTGLETQY
>-|TRBV7-2|TRBJ1-5
ASSLDAGGQPQH
>-|TRBV28|TRBJ2-7
ASSLVSGDYEQY
>-|TRBV2|TRBJ1-2
ASRDISLDT
>-|TRBV25-1|TRBJ2-3
ASSDGGSTDTQY
>-|TRBV4-3|TRBJ1-4
ASSQDQTAANEKLF
>-|TRBV27|TRBJ2-2
ASSFQGMNTGELF
>once|TRBV7-9|TRBJ1-2
ASSLGSGGYGYT